This TCR beta chain originates from a study of T cells in localized non-small cell lung cancer. Assay used: immunoSEQ multiplex PCR; TCRdb lists only in-frame clones, some missing. The sample records some 90,000 clones, 87% being singletons. Worth noting for this clone: What it binds is not known.

The CDR3 length is 13 residues. CDR1 SGHDT and CDR2 YYEEEE come from the germline V gene. V was trimmed by 4 bases and J by 6 bases, leaving 13 bases between them. Study conclusions and caveats: Exceeding tumor, uninvolved adjacent lung had the highest T cell clonality. Across samples, adjacent lung featured a median roughly 62 of the top 100 tumor clones.

The sequence was collected from a man aged 40 to 69 with stage I squamous cell lung carcinoma. The chain has TRBV5-6 and TRBJ1-2; D call uncertain. The specimen comprised peripheral blood, sampled before any cancer treatment. The CDR3 DNA follows: TGTGCCAGCAGCCTAAGCGCGGGTGATGGCTACACCTTC. Translation: CASSLSAGDGYTF. Drawing the rest from reference TRBV5-6 and TRBJ1-2, the complete variable domain is DAGVTQSPTHLIKTRGQQVTLRCSPKSGHDTVSWYQQALGQGPQFIFQYYEEEERQRGNFPDRFSGHQFPNYSSELNVNALLLGDSALYLCASSLSAGDGYTFGSGTRLTVV.